The text below deals with one T cell receptor beta chain. What it binds is not known. This sample was included in a study of cytomegalovirus exposure and HLA in healthy donors. On the study more broadly: Among the 350 to 400 donors who were genotyped, about 84% fell in the genetic ancestry cluster that is associated with self-reported Caucasian donors. Broader study findings: It was only CMV serostatus that was available as immune exposure information.

PCR was performed using 60 Vbeta and 13 Jbeta primers. Profiled with immunoSEQ multiplex PCR; TCRdb holds only in-frame clones, not every one. The table lists 150,000 to 200,000 clones, less than 90% of them singletons. The source of this sequence is a girl in the first two years of life in good health and CMV-seronegative. The source material was PBMCs.

The CDR3 is CASSEECSYNEQFF. The CDR3 bases are TGTGCCAGCTCCGAAGAGTGCTCCTACAATGAGCAGTTCTTC. The chain employs TRBV7-4 and TRBJ2-1; no reliable D call. The germline CDR1 and CDR2 sequences are SGHVT and SQSDAQ. This CDR3 spans 14 amino acids. Trimming left V 8 bases short and J 0 bases short, with 11 bases between.